The rows below give T cell receptor beta chains drawn from one sample of a study of CD8+ T cells in alopecia areata. The protocol was immunoSEQ multiplex PCR, while the TCRdb copy is restricted to in-frame clones and leaves out a portion. The sample comprises under 350,000 clones, roughly 60% of which are singletons, and about 1.8% rests with the top ten. This specimen was CD4+ T cells sorted from blood, taken at week 24, from a patient treated with tofacitinib. All receptors derive from a human donor with alopecia areata. The CDR3 runs from the conserved cysteine through the conserved F or W. The D gene is left open where the match is weak. The listing skips clone size in some rows; elsewhere it reads once, few, many or a size class.

TRBJ2-7	TRBV6-1	.	.	CASRAPGEQYF	TGTGCCAGCAGGGCCCCGGGCGAGCAGTACTTC
TRBJ2-4	TRBV7-9	.	.	CASTPSLQKNIQYF	TGTGCCAGCACCCCAAGCCTCCAGAAAAACATTCAGTACTTC
TRBJ1-2	TRBV25-1	.	.	CASSSSLPNYGYTF	TGTGCCAGCAGTTCCTCGCTTCCTAACTATGGCTACACCTTC
TRBJ1-1	TRBV28	.	.	CASLEVWGSTEAFF	TGTGCCAGTCTTGAGGTATGGGGGAGCACTGAAGCTTTCTTT
TRBJ2-1	TRBV7-3	.	TRBD2	CASSLNQRGRINEQFF	TGTGCCAGCAGCTTAAACCAGCGGGGAAGGATCAATGAGCAGTTCTTC
TRBJ2-1	TRBV6-1	.	TRBD2	CASRNSGGHYNEQFF	TGTGCCAGCAGAAATAGCGGGGGGCATTACAATGAGCAGTTCTTC
TRBJ1-5	TRBV27	.	.	CASSQPQHF	TGTGCCAGCAGTCAGCCCCAGCATTTT
TRBJ1-3	TRBV5-1	.	.	CASSFGRADGNTIYF	TGCGCCAGCAGCTTTGGACGAGCGGATGGAAACACCATATATTTT
TRBJ2-2	TRBV7-2	once	.	CASSSRLYTGELFF	TGTGCCAGCAGCTCCCGGCTGTACACCGGGGAGCTGTTTTTT
TRBJ2-3	TRBV5-5	few	TRBD2	CASSPGGRTDTQYF	TGTGCCAGCAGCCCGGGGGGGCGCACAGATACGCAGTATTTT
TRBJ1-3	TRBV29-1	.	.	CSVVVSQLASGNTIYF	TGCAGCGTTGTAGTAAGCCAGCTCGCCTCTGGAAACACCATATATTTT
TRBJ2-1	TRBV5-1	.	.	CASSSSSEQFF	TGCGCCAGCAGCTCATCTTCTGAGCAGTTCTTC
TRBJ2-3	TRBV7-7	.	.	CASSGPGRSDTQYF	TGTGCTAGCAGCGGGCCGGGACGATCAGATACGCAGTATTTT
TRBJ2-3	TRBV29-1	.	.	CSARTGGDTQYF	TGCAGCGCCAGGACTGGCGGGGATACGCAGTATTTT
TRBJ1-6	TRBV27	.	.	CASSLKRGINSPLHF	TGTGCCAGCAGTTTAAAGCGGGGAATTAATTCACCCCTCCACTTT
TRBJ2-3	TRBV5-1	.	TRBD2	CASSSLAGGQDTQYF	TGCGCCAGCAGCTCCCTAGCGGGGGGGCAAGATACGCAGTATTTT
TRBJ2-1	TRBV18	.	.	CASSPRGLAINEQFF	TGTGCCAGCTCACCACGAGGGCTAGCGATCAATGAGCAGTTCTTC
TRBJ2-3	TRBV11-3	.	TRBD1	CASSPPGQDPQSDTQYF	TGTGCCAGCAGCCCTCCGGGACAGGATCCTCAGTCGGATACGCAGTATTTT
TRBJ1-2	TRBV2	few	TRBD1	CASSAGTGGYGYTF	TGTGCCAGCAGTGCCGGGACAGGGGGCTATGGCTACACCTTC
TRBJ1-1	TRBV7-2	few	.	CASKTPGPNTEAFF	TGTGCCAGCAAAACCCCTGGACCGAACACTGAAGCTTTCTTT
TRBJ2-2	TRBV5-6	.	TRBD1	CASSGSGGLGELFF	TGTGCCAGCAGCGGCTCAGGGGGCCTCGGGGAGCTGTTTTTT
TRBJ1-2	TRBV7-2	.	.	CASSLGTGNYGYTF	TGTGCCAGCAGCTTGGGGACGGGGAACTATGGCTACACCTTC
TRBJ2-7	TRBV27	.	TRBD1	CASRASGTGDTYEQYF	TGTGCCAGCAGAGCCTCCGGGACAGGGGACACCTACGAGCAGTACTTC
TRBJ2-3	TRBV30	.	.	CAWSSRQTDTQYF	TGTGCCTGGAGTTCGAGACAGACAGATACGCAGTATTTT
TRBJ1-1	TRBV30	.	.	CAWTGAWDTEAFF	TGTGCCTGGACAGGGGCGTGGGACACTGAAGCTTTCTTT
TRBJ1-2	TRBV30	.	.	CAWRDNFPRGYTF	TGTGCCTGGAGAGATAATTTCCCCCGGGGCTACACCTTC
TRBJ2-3	TRBV5-1	.	.	CASSLGESTDTQYF	TGCGCCAGCAGCTTGGGAGAAAGCACAGATACGCAGTATTTT
TRBJ2-1	TRBV30	once	TRBD2	CAWTSGRDTNNEQFF	TGTGCCTGGACCTCGGGGAGGGATACAAACAATGAGCAGTTCTTC
TRBJ2-5	TRBV14	.	.	CASSHLRNQETQYF	TGTGCCAGCAGCCACCTACGGAACCAAGAGACCCAGTACTTC
TRBJ2-5	TRBV6-5	once	TRBD1	CASSSPDRGSETQYF	TGTGCCAGCAGTTCCCCGGACAGGGGGTCAGAGACCCAGTACTTC
TRBJ2-7	TRBV9	.	TRBD2	CASSVRTSSHEQYF	TGTGCCAGCAGCGTCAGGACTAGCAGCCACGAGCAGTACTTC
TRBJ2-1	TRBV9	.	TRBD1	CASSVEQGAKFF	TGTGCCAGCAGCGTAGAACAGGGGGCGAAGTTCTTC
TRBJ2-5	TRBV19	few	.	CASSRAGQETQYF	TGTGCCAGTAGTAGGGCAGGGCAAGAGACCCAGTACTTC
TRBJ1-3	TRBV30	.	.	CAWSRYDSGNTIYF	TGTGCCTGGAGTCGCTACGACTCTGGAAACACCATATATTTT
TRBJ1-6	TRBV7-8	.	.	CASSFSVDNSPLHF	TGTGCCAGCAGCTTCTCGGTCGATAATTCACCCCTCCACTTT
TRBJ2-1	TRBV14	few	.	CASSQDPPESSYNEQFF	TGTGCCAGCAGCCAAGATCCCCCGGAAAGCTCCTACAATGAGCAGTTCTTC
TRBJ1-1	TRBV5-1	.	TRBD1	CASSTTGSDTEAFF	TGCGCCAGCAGCACGACAGGGAGTGACACTGAAGCTTTCTTT
TRBJ1-1	TRBV9	few	.	CASSPRTANTEAFF	TGTGCCAGCAGCCCCCGGACGGCGAACACTGAAGCTTTCTTT
TRBJ1-5	TRBV29-1	.	.	CSVEGVSGQPQHF	TGCAGCGTTGAAGGGGTGTCGGGGCAGCCCCAGCATTTT
TRBJ2-2	TRBV7-7	.	.	CASSLAPTGTGELFF	TGTGCTAGCAGCTTAGCCCCTACGGGCACCGGGGAGCTGTTTTTT
TRBJ2-7	TRBV7-2	few	TRBD1	CASSTRLPGTGNNEQYF	TGTGCCAGCAGCACCCGACTCCCCGGGACAGGAAACAACGAGCAGTACTTC
TRBJ2-5	TRBV7-3	.	TRBD1	CASSLDREETQYF	TGTGCCAGCAGCTTAGACAGGGAGGAGACCCAGTACTTC
TRBJ1-6	TRBV25-1	few	.	CASSPSGGGAAGNSPLHF	TGTGCCAGCAGTCCATCTGGGGGGGGCGCGGCTGGTAATTCACCCCTCCACTTT
TRBJ2-5	TRBV28	few	.	CASSPPGLAGAIQYF	TGTGCCAGCAGCCCCCCGGGACTCGCGGGGGCGATCCAGTACTTC
TRBJ2-7	TRBV4-1	few	.	CASSQETSGREQYF	TGCGCCAGCAGCCAAGAGACTTCAGGACGCGAGCAGTACTTC
TRBJ1-5	TRBV27	.	.	CASSLQGRDQPQHF	TGTGCCAGCAGTTTACAGGGCCGGGATCAGCCCCAGCATTTT
TRBJ2-7	TRBV7-2	many	.	CASSLLTSYEQYF	TGTGCCAGCAGCTTACTTACCTCCTACGAGCAGTACTTC
TRBJ1-6	TRBV11-2	.	.	CASSLDSRYNSPLHF	TGTGCCAGCAGCTTAGATTCCCGCTATAATTCACCCCTCCACTTT
TRBJ1-4	TRBV4-1	once	.	CASSRPGTTEKLFF	TGCGCCAGCAGCCGACCCGGGACGACAGAAAAACTGTTTTTT
TRBJ2-7	TRBV5-1	.	TRBD1	CASSPGQGQRGQYF	TGCGCCAGCAGCCCGGGACAGGGACAACGAGGGCAGTACTTC
TRBJ1-6	TRBV9	few	.	CASSAVNSPLHF	TGTGCCAGCAGTGCGGTCAATTCACCCCTCCACTTT